This T cell receptor beta chain was captured in a study of human T cells and chemical hapten exposure. TCRdb reanalysed the RACE reads using MiXCR and keeps one entry per CDR3 protein. The data show a few hundred thousand distinct CDR3 sequences, about 4.8% seen once. This clonotype has at least ten counts. Germline V gene lookup returns CDR1 SQVTM and CDR2 ANQGSEA. V gave up 2 bases and J gave up 6 bases, with 8 bases separating them. This CDR3 is 12 amino acids long. Time point indicated: patch test 1, 2 weeks after DPC sensitization. Documented treatment: therapeutic diphenylcyclopropenone sensitization with weekly scalp DPC. People who gave samples had alopecia, were 18 to 70 years old, and were suitable for DPC.

Material: whole blood, obtained in connection with sensitization to the hapten diphenylcyclopropenone (DPC). This rearrangement joins TRBV29-1 to TRBJ2-1; the D is unclear. This receptor was identified in a woman aged 45 to 65 with alopecia areata. Some clones in this sample may be carry-over from other donors' samples. The CDR3 nucleotides are TGCAGCGTTGAACGAGGTCCCAATGAGCAGTTCTTC. Its protein product is CSVERGPNEQFF.